Described below is a single TCR beta chain sequence and its context. Its cognate antigen is unknown. Study processing details: Filtering differed for immunoSEQ, which gave only junction sequences without quality scores. Measured with immunoSEQ multiplex PCR; TCRdb has only the in-frame clones, and not every one. From that table come the V and J calls and clone size; the DNA was used to work out D and trimming. Among about 700,000 clones listed, about 74% were seen once. The data stem from a study of shared clonotypes between healthy human individuals. J lost 4 bases, V lost 8 bases, and 6 bases had no gene match. The CDR3 consists of 15 residues. Germline lookup yields CDR1 MNHEY and CDR2 SMNVEV (reference sequence). The study's findings and limits: Clonotype sharing among donors likely depends on sequencing depth. Sampling covered nothing but blood. Tissue TCR repertoires likely differ from those found in blood.

Sequences were obtained from memory CD4+ T cells sorted from blood. Specified subset: CD45RA-negative fraction. The chain has TRBV27 and TRBJ2-2; 11 bases are shared with TRBD2. This receptor was obtained from a young woman in good health. CDR3 region: CASRLAGGTTGELFF. The CDR3 region has the DNA TGTGCCAGCCGGCTAGCGGGAGGAACCACCGGGGAGCTGTTTTTT.